These 22 T cell receptor beta chains were sequenced from one sample in a study of beta chain features in type 1 diabetes. General observations from the study: A moderate, significant TCRB CDR3 shortening appeared in type 1 diabetes across four CD4+ subsets.

The entirety of the isolated RNA underwent reverse transcription, so expressed TCRB transcripts were sequenced. Assay used: immunoSEQ multiplex PCR; TCRdb lists only in-frame clones, some missing. This table has 500,000 to 650,000 clones, around 11% appearing once. Their target antigens are unknown. Sequenced input: naive CD4+ T cells from blood. The receptors shown here come from a man aged 25-45 years with type 1 diabetes.

The chain is built from TRBV6-5 and TRBJ1-2, with D perhaps matching TRBD1 (5 bases). Germline CDR1 MNHEY, CDR2 SVGAGI. V lost 8 bases and J 10 bases, leaving 17 bases between the germline ends. The CDR3 has 12 amino acids. CDR3 sequence reads: CASSAGGEFYTF. The CDR3 nucleotides read TGTGCCAGCTCGGCGGGAGGGGAATTCTACACCTTC.

The chain carries TRBV9 and TRBJ2-7, with 9 positions matching TRBD1. This CDR3 has 15 residues. The V gene end was trimmed by 0 bases and the J gene end by 4 bases; junction bases not matched to a gene: 5. Germline assignment: CDR1 SGDLS and CDR2 YYNGEE. CDR3 protein: CASSVGDRVGYEQYF. The CDR3 DNA reads TGTGCCAGCAGCGTAGGGGACAGGGTTGGTTACGAGCAGTACTTC.

This clone has just a few counts. The chain employs TRBV29-1 and TRBJ1-2; 8 bases fit TRBD1. The CDR3 spans 13 residues. Germline V gives CDR1 SQVTM, CDR2 ANQGSEA. V lost 4 bases to trimming and J lost 8 bases; unmatched junction nucleotides: 9. This CDR3 reads CSVGETGGHGYTF. The CDR3 DNA reads as TGCAGCGTTGGGGAAACAGGGGGTCACGGCTACACCTTC.

This clone was found a few times. The CDR3 loop is CSALQVSGTEAFF. The CDR3 nucleotides read TGCAGCGCCCTACAAGTTTCGGGCACTGAAGCTTTCTTT. V gene TRBV29-1 combines with J gene TRBJ1-1; unclear D gene. V lost 7 bases, J lost 4 bases, and 16 bases lay in between. There are 13 residues in the CDR3. Looked up from germline, CDR1 is SQVTM and CDR2 is ANQGSEA. The full variable domain, with the rest looked up from reference TRBV29-1 and TRBJ1-1, is SAVISQKPSRDICQRGTSLTIQCQVDSQVTMMFWYRQQPGQSLTLIATANQGSEATYESGFVIDKFPISRPNLTFSTLTVSNMSPEDSSIYLCSALQVSGTEAFFGQGTRLTVV.

The count of this clone is one. Other DNA sequences in this sample translate to the same CDR3. The chain uses TRBV7-2 and TRBJ2-3; perhaps D is TRBD1 or TRBD2 (6 bases each). Germline V gene sequence: CDR1 SGHTA, CDR2 FQGNSA. The CDR3 extends over 15 amino acids. The V end was cut by 5 bases, the J end by 1 base, with 13 bases between. CDR3 sequence: CASSLGGPGTDTQYF. As DNA, the CDR3 is TGTGCCAGCAGCCTAGGGGGGCCGGGCACAGATACGCAGTATTTT.

The chain carries TRBV9 and TRBJ2-1; D may be TRBD1 or TRBD2 (5 bases each). V shed 4 bases and J shed 8 bases, with 19 bases lying between them. Germline V CDR1 and CDR2: SGDLS, YYNGEE. This CDR3 has 15 amino acids. The CDR3 region has the DNA TGTGCCAGCAGCCCCTTGGCGACGGGGCTCGATGAGCAGTTCTTC. Protein sequence: CASSPLATGLDEQFF.

This clone was counted only a few times. This chain uses TRBV2 with TRBJ2-3, with D tentatively TRBD2 (5 bases). This CDR3 contains 12 residues. Germline V gives CDR1 SNHLY, CDR2 FYNNEI. Trimming removed 8 bases from V and 4 bases from J, with 10 bases in between. The CDR3 DNA is TGTGCCAGCGAGGTGGAGGCAGATACGCAGTATTTT. This gives the protein CASEVEADTQYF.

Notes on this clone: This sample also contains other DNA sequences that code for the same CDR3. V gene TRBV6-5 combines with J gene TRBJ1-2; D not resolved. Trimming pared 2 bases from V and 4 bases from J, leaving 8 bases between. CDR3 length: 13 amino acids. In germline, CDR1 is MNHEY, CDR2 SVGAGI. CDR3 nucleotide sequence: TGTGCCAGCAGTTACGGGCAGGCCTATGGCTACACCTTC. The encoded protein is CASSYGQAYGYTF.

V gene TRBV18 combines with J gene TRBJ2-7, with a weak D call TRBD1 (5 bases). This CDR3 has 16 amino acids. V lost 0 bases and J lost 7, with 19 bases in between. CDR1 KGHSH and CDR2 LQKENI come from the germline V gene. The CDR3 region has the DNA TGTGCCAGCTCACCACCGAGTAGGGGATCGGAAAAGGAGCAGTACTTC. Protein product: CASSPPSRGSEKEQYF.

This chain uses TRBV29-1 with TRBJ2-5; 10 bases are shared with TRBD1. The CDR3 is made up of 17 amino acids. Trimming cost V 2 bases and J 4 bases; bases outside gene matches: 13. The germline V gene encodes CDR1 SQVTM and CDR2 ANQGSEA. The CDR3 coding sequence is TGCAGCGTTGAACGGAGAGTTTACGGGACAGGGGTAGAGACCCAGTACTTC. It is translated as CSVERRVYGTGVETQYF.

This chain links TRBV9 with TRBJ2-1, with TRBD1 identical over 7 bases. The CDR3 length is 14 residues. After removal of 4 bases from V and 4 bases from J, the junction contained 5 bases not matched to a gene. Germline V gives CDR1 SGDLS, CDR2 YYNGEE. The CDR3 region is CASSPTGFYNEQFF. The CDR3 coding sequence is TGTGCCAGCAGCCCGACAGGGTTTTACAATGAGCAGTTCTTC.

The rearrangement joins TRBV28 to TRBJ2-2; 10 bases line up with TRBD1. Germline V CDR1 and CDR2: MDHEN, SYDVKM. The ends lost 7 bases at V and 5 bases at J; junction bases unmatched: 4. CDR3 length: 14 residues. In DNA form, the CDR3 reads TGTGCCAGCACCCTGGGACAGGGGACCGGGGAGCTGTTTTTT. Its protein product is CASTLGQGTGELFF.

This chain connects TRBV4-2 to TRBJ1-3; no clear D gene. V dropped 0 bases and J dropped 2 bases, with 8 bases sitting between them. Looked up from germline, CDR1 is LGHNA and CDR2 is YNFKEQ. The CDR3 loop spans 15 amino acids. DNA of the CDR3: TGTGCCAGCAGCCAAGATGCTGTCACTGGAAACACCATATATTTT. It specifies CASSQDAVTGNTIYF.

V usage is TRBV4-2 and J usage is TRBJ2-5; 8 bases are shared with TRBD2. The CDR3 contains 16 residues. Germline-derived CDR1 and CDR2 are LGHNA and YNFKEQ. Trimming removed 1 base from V and 2 bases from J; junction bases left unmatched: 6. This CDR3 reads CASSQGVAGLQETQYF. The CDR3 DNA sequence: TGTGCCAGCAGCCAAGGCGTAGCGGGGCTTCAAGAGACCCAGTACTTC.

In the case of this clone: In the same sample, other DNA sequences code for this CDR3. The chain uses TRBV5-1 and TRBJ2-3; possible D gene TRBD1, 5 bases. Trimming took off 3 bases at V and 1 base at J, with 12 bases between the two ends. This CDR3 comprises 15 residues. Per germline, CDR1 SGHRS and CDR2 YFSETQ. The chain's CDR3 is CASSSQGLGTDTQYF. DNA for the CDR3: TGCGCCAGCAGCTCCCAGGGTCTTGGCACAGATACGCAGTATTTT.

This clone occurred a few times. V is TRBV2 and J is TRBJ1-2; D remains ambiguous. V was cut by 0 bases and J by 4 bases, with 9 bases left in between. This CDR3 is 14 amino acids long. Germline values: CDR1 SNHLY, CDR2 FYNNEI. Written as DNA, the CDR3 is TGTGCCAGCAGTGAAGCCCCAGGTCGCTATGGCTACACCTTC. It yields the protein CASSEAPGRYGYTF.

This clone was found a few times. This chain connects TRBV11-3 to TRBJ2-1; 9 bases fit TRBD2. The V segment lost 3 bases and the J segment 9 bases; nucleotides outside the gene matches: 12. The CDR3 sequence is 16 residues long. The V gene's germline CDR1 is SGHNT and CDR2 YENEEA. CDR3 sequence (DNA): TGTGCCAGCAGCTTGGGGCCCCGAGCGGGGGGCGGTGAGCAGTTCTTC. Translation: CASSLGPRAGGGEQFF. Full variable domain (remainder filled in from reference TRBV11-3 and TRBJ2-1): EAGVVQSPRYKIIEKKQPVAFWCNPISGHNTLYWYLQNLGQGPELLIRYENEEAVDDSQLPKDRFSAERLKGVDSTLKIQPAELGDSAVYLCASSLGPRAGGGEQFFGPGTRLTVL.

The J gene is TRBJ2-6, the V gene TRBV7-9, with TRBD1 matching over 8 bases. The CDR3 loop spans 15 amino acids. Germline V gene sequence: CDR1 SEHNR, CDR2 FQNEAQ (reference sequence). V shed 5 bases, J shed 12 bases, and the junction held 12 bases outside the gene matches. CDR3 sequence reads: CASSPTGQVLPVLTF. CDR3 sequence (DNA): TGTGCCAGCAGCCCTACGGGACAGGTCCTCCCCGTCCTGACTTTC.

J is TRBJ1-2 and V is TRBV30; tentatively, D is TRBD1 (5 bases). The germline V and J ends were trimmed by 0 bases and 3 bases, with 8 bases remaining between them. CDR1 is GTSNPN and CDR2 is SVGIG in the germline V gene (reference sequence). The CDR3 runs to 13 residues. In DNA form, the CDR3 reads TGTGCCTGGAGTGTGCAGGGATACTATGGCTACACCTTC. Amino acid sequence: CAWSVQGYYGYTF.

This clone showed up just a few times. The chain uses TRBV25-1 and TRBJ1-3; D is unclear. Germline values: CDR1 MGHDK, CDR2 SYGVNS. CDR3 length: 14 residues. V lost 5 bases to trimming and J lost 4 bases, with 12 bases between them. CDR3 coding DNA: TGTGCCAGCAGTAGGGAGAATACCGGAAACACCATATATTTT. Protein product: CASSRENTGNTIYF.

The sample holds a few counts of this clone. The CDR3: CASSLDRSNTGELFF. The CDR3 region has the DNA TGTGCCAGCAGCTTAGACCGATCTAACACCGGGGAGCTGTTTTTT. The chain combines TRBV11-2 with TRBJ2-2; no definite D call. Germline-derived CDR1 and CDR2 are SGHAT and FQNNGV. Trimming took off 0 bases at V and 2 bases at J, with 7 bases between the two ends. The CDR3 extends over 15 amino acids. Variable domain in full (rest from reference TRBV11-2 and TRBJ2-2): EAGVAQSPRYKIIEKRQSVAFWCNPISGHATLYWYQQILGQGPKLLIQFQNNGVVDDSQLPKDRFSAERLKGVDSTLKIQPAKLEDSAVYLCASSLDRSNTGELFFGEGSRLTVL.

This chain links TRBV7-6 with TRBJ1-5; TRBD1 agrees at 8 bases. This CDR3 comprises 16 residues. J lost 3 bases, V lost 5 bases, and 9 bases had no gene match. In germline, CDR1 is SGHVS, CDR2 FNYEAQ. The DNA of the CDR3 is TGTGCCAGCAGCCCACTCCAGGACAGGGACAATCAGCCCCAGCATTTT. Translation: CASSPLQDRDNQPQHF.